A single sample is the source of the 22 T cell receptor beta chains below, sequenced in a study of blood T cells in healthy people across ages. Together with a sample-barcoded 5' primer, a J-beta primer mix was included in a second PCR lasting roughly 6 to 12 cycles. TCRdb re-called the 5' RACE reads through MiXCR, storing one row per CDR3 protein. The sample consists of a few hundred thousand distinct CDR3 sequences, 25% to 30% of them appearing once. The sample consisted of blood. Source of these receptors: a woman in her 70s in good health.

This chain connects TRBV3-1 to TRBJ2-3; 9 nucleotides match TRBD1. J gave up 4 bases and V 4 bases, and 3 bases lay outside the gene matches. Germline CDR1 LGHDT, CDR2 YNNKEL (reference sequence). CDR3 length equals 14 residues. CDR3 residues: CASSLQGASDTQYF. CDR3 sequence (DNA): TGTGCCAGCAGCCTACAGGGGGCCTCAGATACGCAGTATTTT.

This clonotype was counted a few times. The chain links TRBV6-5 to TRBJ2-7; 10 nucleotides align to TRBD2. The V gene's germline CDR1 is MNHEY and CDR2 SVGAGI. J lost 4 bases, V lost 0 bases, and 3 bases had no gene match. This CDR3 has 15 residues. The CDR3 DNA is TGTGCCAGCAGTTACTCTGTTAGCGGGAGGTACGAGCAGTACTTC. It translates to CASSYSVSGRYEQYF.

This clonotype showed up just a few times. CDR3 in amino acids: CASSPDGAGGFTDTQYF. The DNA of the CDR3 is TGTGCCAGCAGCCCCGACGGGGCGGGAGGTTTTACAGATACGCAGTATTTT. This chain links TRBV3-1 with TRBJ2-3; 8 bases map to TRBD2. J was trimmed by 3 bases and V by 4 bases; bases with no gene match: 12. The V gene's germline CDR1 is LGHDT and CDR2 YNNKEL (reference sequence). This CDR3 is built from 17 residues.

This clonotype was counted a few times. This chain connects TRBV20-1 to TRBJ2-5, with 7 nucleotides matching TRBD2. Germline values: CDR1 DFQATT, CDR2 SNEGSKA (reference sequence). The CDR3 extends over 15 amino acids. Trimming cost V 0 bases and J 3 bases; bases outside gene matches: 7. CDR3 sequence: CSARDPRREKETQYF. DNA of the CDR3: TGCAGTGCTAGAGATCCTCGGCGGGAGAAAGAGACCCAGTACTTC.

This clonotype was detected only a few times. This chain connects TRBV4-3 to TRBJ1-2; D gene uncertain. This CDR3 spans 14 amino acids. The ends were cut back, 0 bases at V and 0 bases at J, with 5 bases in the middle. CDR1 and CDR2 (germline): LGHNA, YSLEER. In nucleotides, the CDR3 is TGCGCCAGCAGCCAAGAAACAGCTAACTATGGCTACACCTTC. Translation gives CASSQETANYGYTF.

This sequence joins TRBV6-1 and TRBJ1-5, with 7 nucleotides matching TRBD1. Per germline, CDR1 MNHNS and CDR2 SASEGT. The CDR3 consists of 16 residues. With 0 bases clipped from V and 6 bases from J, the junction kept 8 bases outside the gene matches. The CDR3 spells CASSEARRTGGQPQHF. CDR3 nucleotide sequence: TGTGCCAGCAGTGAAGCGCGCAGGACAGGCGGTCAGCCCCAGCATTTT.

The chain couples TRBV4-3 to TRBJ2-4; the D is unclear. Germline lookup yields CDR1 LGHNA and CDR2 YSLEER. V was shortened by 4 bases and J by 3 bases, with 13 bases between the two germline ends. The CDR3 has 15 amino acids. CDR3 in amino acids: CASSPDGNYKNIQYF. In nucleotides, the CDR3 is TGCGCCAGCAGCCCGGACGGCAATTACAAAAACATTCAGTACTTC.

This clonotype was detected a few times. The chain links TRBV7-9 to TRBJ2-6, with D possibly matching TRBD2 (6 bases). Per the germline V gene, CDR1 is SEHNR and CDR2 is FQNEAQ (reference sequence). This CDR3 is built from 14 residues. Between the trimmed V and J ends, which lost 5 bases and 9 bases, there was a span of 14 bases. The CDR3 protein is CASSTQRANNVLTF. CDR3 nucleotides: TGTGCCAGCAGCACACAGCGGGCCAACAACGTCCTGACTTTC.

The chain employs TRBV6-2 or TRBV6-3 and TRBJ2-5, with D possibly matching TRBD1 (6 bases). The germline V gene encodes CDR1 MNHEY and CDR2 SVGEGT. V gave up 0 bases and J gave up 7 bases, with 15 bases separating them. CDR3 length: 15 amino acids. CDR3: CASSYSQQGKRTQYF. The CDR3 nucleotides are TGTGCCAGCAGTTACTCGCAACAGGGCAAGAGGACCCAGTACTTC.

This clonotype was found many times. The chain employs TRBV5-6 and TRBJ2-7; D is unresolved. Germline V lookup: CDR1 SGHDT, CDR2 YYEEEE. V was cut by 0 bases and J by 3 bases, with 10 bases left in between. The CDR3 runs 14 residues. This chain's CDR3 is CASSLAGRNYEQYF. In nucleotides, the CDR3 is TGTGCCAGCAGCTTGGCCGGCAGGAACTACGAGCAGTACTTC.

This clonotype showed up many times. The chain recombines TRBV5-5 with TRBJ1-1; D perhaps matches TRBD1 (5 bases). V gave up 4 bases and J gave up 2 bases, with 6 bases separating them. The CDR3 extends over 12 amino acids. Germline assignment: CDR1 SGHKS and CDR2 YYEKEE (reference sequence). CDR3 DNA: TGTGCCAGCAGCCGGGGCAACACTGAAGCTTTCTTT. Amino acids: CASSRGNTEAFF. Full variable domain (rest looked up from reference TRBV5-5 and TRBJ1-1): DAGVTQSPTHLIKTRGQQVTLRCSPISGHKSVSWYQQVLGQGPQFIFQYYEKEERGRGNFPDRFSARQFPNYSSELNVNALLLGDSALYLCASSRGNTEAFFGQGTRLTVV.

The rearrangement uses TRBV20-1 and TRBJ2-6; tentative D call: TRBD1 (6 bases). This CDR3 comprises 15 residues. V was trimmed by 3 bases and J by 0 bases, leaving 9 bases between them. The germline V gene has CDR1 DFQATT and CDR2 SNEGSKA (reference sequence). CDR3 protein: CSASRGLSGANVLTF. CDR3 sequence (DNA): TGCAGTGCTAGCAGGGGCCTCTCTGGGGCCAACGTCCTGACTTTC.

This clonotype was counted between two and nine times. The J gene is TRBJ1-5, the V gene TRBV3-1; TRBD1 matches 7 bases. In germline, CDR1 is LGHDT, CDR2 YNNKEL (reference sequence). The ends lost 5 bases at V and 4 bases at J; junction bases unmatched: 8. This CDR3 spans 15 amino acids. The CDR3 reads CASSMGQKKNQPQHF. The CDR3 nucleotides are TGTGCCAGCAGCATGGGACAGAAAAAAAATCAGCCCCAGCATTTT.

The chain recombines TRBV20-1 with TRBJ2-4; 10 nucleotides agree with TRBD1. V lost 1 base, J lost 6 bases, and 6 bases stayed unmatched. The CDR3 spans 15 residues. The germline V gene has CDR1 DFQATT and CDR2 SNEGSKA (reference sequence). CDR3 amino acids: CSARGDRGQGNIQYF. DNA for the CDR3: TGCAGTGCTAGAGGAGACAGGGGGCAGGGAAACATTCAGTACTTC.

The chain recombines TRBV4-3 with TRBJ2-5; D may be TRBD2 (6 bases). The CDR3 extends over 14 amino acids. Germline V lookup: CDR1 LGHNA, CDR2 YSLEER. Deletions cut 6 bases from V and 1 base from J, with 12 bases between. CDR3 in DNA: TGCGCCAGCAGTCGAGGGACTGTCCAAGAGACCCAGTACTTC. The encoded protein is CASSRGTVQETQYF.

This clonotype was found a few times. The CDR3 DNA reads as TGCGCCAGCAGCTTGAACACAGGGTCGAACACCGGGGAGCTGTTTTTT. Translated, it gives CASSLNTGSNTGELFF. The chain carries TRBV5-1 and TRBJ2-2, with TRBD1 as a possible D gene (6 bases). The CDR3 contains 16 residues. The germline V gene encodes CDR1 SGHRS and CDR2 YFSETQ. V lost 1 base to trimming and J lost 0 bases, with 10 bases between them.

V gene TRBV5-6 combines with J gene TRBJ2-5; D remains ambiguous. The last part of the DNA fits TRBJ2-1 better; the J call may be wrong. Per germline, CDR1 SGHDT and CDR2 YYEEEE. This CDR3 is 15 amino acids long. The CDR3 here is CASGETLGVRNEQFF. The DNA for the CDR3 is TGTGCCAGCGGCGAAACCCTTGGGGTAAGAAATGAGCAGTTCTTC.

This rearrangement joins TRBV29-1 to TRBJ1-1; possible D gene TRBD1, 5 bases. V dropped 6 bases and J dropped 0 bases, with 14 bases sitting between them. This CDR3 comprises 14 residues. The V gene's germline CDR1 is SQVTM and CDR2 ANQGSEA. The CDR3 sequence: CSVNRQFLNTEAFF. In DNA form, the CDR3 reads TGCAGCGTCAACCGACAGTTCCTGAACACTGAAGCTTTCTTT.

This clonotype was seen only a few times. V usage is TRBV5-1 and J usage is TRBJ2-7, with D possibly called TRBD1 or TRBD2 (5 bases each). The V end was cut by 0 bases, the J end by 0 bases, with 7 bases between. Germline CDR1 is SGHRS and CDR2 is YFSETQ. This CDR3 comprises 14 residues. In nucleotides, the CDR3 is TGCGCCAGCAGCTTGGTTGGGGGCTCCTACGAGCAGTACTTC. Translation: CASSLVGGSYEQYF.

This clonotype showed up just a few times. The chain uses TRBV24-1 and TRBJ1-5; D remains ambiguous. Germline V gene lookup returns CDR1 KGHDR and CDR2 SFDVKD. Between the trimmed V and J ends, which lost 4 bases and 6 bases, there was a span of 9 bases. This CDR3 is 13 amino acids long. CDR3 DNA: TGTGCCACCAGTGACCGGGTAGCTCAGCCCCAGCATTTT. Residues: CATSDRVAQPQHF.

J is TRBJ2-1 and V is TRBV10-3; 7 bases line up with TRBD2. Germline V CDR1 and CDR2: ENHRY, SYGVKD. The ends lost 3 bases at V and 6 bases at J; junction bases unmatched: 5. CDR3 length: 14 amino acids. The CDR3 region is CAISDGGGSNEQFF. CDR3 DNA sequence: TGTGCCATCAGTGATGGGGGGGGATCCAATGAGCAGTTCTTC.

The chain is built from TRBV7-9 and TRBJ2-4, with 7 bases aligning to TRBD1. CDR1 and CDR2 from the germline V gene are SEHNR and FQNEAQ (reference sequence). The CDR3 extends over 15 amino acids. V gave up 5 bases and J gave up 3 bases; unmatched junction bases: 7. The CDR3 is CASSLGTVGKNIQYF. CDR3 coding DNA: TGTGCCAGCAGCCTAGGGACAGTCGGCAAAAACATTCAGTACTTC.